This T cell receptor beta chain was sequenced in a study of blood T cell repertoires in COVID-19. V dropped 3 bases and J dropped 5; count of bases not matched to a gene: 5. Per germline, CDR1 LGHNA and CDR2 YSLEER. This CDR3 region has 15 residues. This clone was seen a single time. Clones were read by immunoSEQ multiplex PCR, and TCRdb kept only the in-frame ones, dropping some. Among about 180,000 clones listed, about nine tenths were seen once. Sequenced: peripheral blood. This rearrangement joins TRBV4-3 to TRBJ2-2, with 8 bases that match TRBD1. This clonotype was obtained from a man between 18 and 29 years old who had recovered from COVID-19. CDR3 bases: TGCGCCAGCAGCCAGACAGGGGTTAGAACCGGGGAGCTGTTTTTT. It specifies CASSQTGVRTGELFF.